This T cell receptor (beta chain) was identified during a study of shared clonotypes between healthy human individuals. All donors qualified as healthy HIV-negative adults and had experienced no recent acute infections or vaccinations. Germline V CDR1 and CDR2: SNHLY, FYNNEI. This CDR3 has 14 amino acids. With 5 bases clipped from V and 7 bases from J, the junction kept 8 bases outside the gene matches. This clone was recorded a few times. Its antigen is not known. The study, taken as a whole, reports: In a handful of donors, about 5% of naive CD4 clonotypes appeared in common. Larger estimated richness was generally seen in naive subsets than in memory subsets.

In the original processing: As immunoSEQ supplied junction-only sequences (without quality scores), filtering differed. TCRdb's copy holds only in-frame clones and misses some; the assay was immunoSEQ multiplex PCR. V and J calls and clone size come straight from that table; D and trimming were deduced from the DNA. This repertoire shows about 980,000 clones, approximately 80% found once; its top ten account for about 1.5%. Sequenced material: memory CD4+ T cells sorted from blood. Indicated subset: CD45RA-negative fraction. The V and J genes are TRBV2 and TRBJ1-2; 9 bases align to TRBD1. The TCR was taken from a man between 18 and 29 years old in good health. This chain's CDR3 is CASSKQGAQRGYTF. DNA for the CDR3: TGTGCCAGCAGTAAACAGGGGGCGCAACGTGGCTACACCTTC.